This T cell receptor (beta chain) was identified in a study of shared clonotypes between healthy human individuals. The wider study: Each donor had three CD4 naive, three CD4 memory, two CD8 naive and one CD8 memory plate.

Repertoires were generated with immunoSEQ multiplex PCR, while TCRdb's copy carries only in-frame clones and drops some. Counted here are 1.4 million or so clones, approximately 98.5% occurring once; the ten biggest clones make up over 0.3%. This CDR3 region has 15 residues. Looked up from germline, CDR1 is SQVTM and CDR2 is ANQGSEA. Trimming at V came to 4 bases and at J to 1 base, leaving 9 bases not matched to a gene. The sequence was collected from a man aged 30 to 45 in good health. V usage is TRBV29-1 and J usage is TRBJ2-7, with 8 bases fitting TRBD1. The sequencing input was naive CD4+ T cells sorted from blood. Subset given: CD45RA+ positively selected. CDR3 residues: CSVALTGEYSYEQYF. CDR3 DNA: TGCAGCGTTGCCCTGACAGGGGAGTATTCCTACGAGCAGTACTTC.